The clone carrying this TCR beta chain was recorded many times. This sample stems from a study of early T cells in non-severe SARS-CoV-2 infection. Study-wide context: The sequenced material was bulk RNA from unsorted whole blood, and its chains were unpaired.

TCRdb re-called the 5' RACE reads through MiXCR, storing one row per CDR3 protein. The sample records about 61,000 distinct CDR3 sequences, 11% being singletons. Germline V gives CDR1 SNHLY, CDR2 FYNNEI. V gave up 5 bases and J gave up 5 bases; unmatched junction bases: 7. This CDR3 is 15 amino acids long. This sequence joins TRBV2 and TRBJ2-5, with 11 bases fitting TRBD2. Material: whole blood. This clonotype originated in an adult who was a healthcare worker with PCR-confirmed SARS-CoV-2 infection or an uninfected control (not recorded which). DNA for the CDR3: TGTGCCAGCAGTTTGGGACTAGCGGCGGGGGAGACCCAGTACTTC. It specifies CASSLGLAAGETQYF.